The clone carrying this T cell receptor (beta chain) was observed at least ten times. This specimen belongs to a study of T cells in Graves' hyperthyroidism and ophthalmopathy. Trimming took off 4 bases at V and 0 bases at J, with 9 bases between the two ends. Germline V gene sequence: CDR1 MDHEN, CDR2 SYDVKM. This CDR3 has 14 amino acids. TCR beta CDR3 regions were amplified from RNA transcripts. A first-round RT-PCR of the TCR CDR3 used the HTBI primer set. TCRdb called the multiplex PCR reads again in MiXCR, with one record for every CDR3 protein. This table has a few hundred thousand distinct CDR3 sequences, 16% appearing once.

The specimen sequenced was blood. This TCR came from a middle-aged woman with Graves' ophthalmopathy. This sequence joins TRBV28 and TRBJ1-2; D is unresolved. The CDR3 DNA sequence: TGTGCCAGCAGTTCCGTGACTTCTAACTATGGCTACACCTTC. Translating gives CASSSVTSNYGYTF.